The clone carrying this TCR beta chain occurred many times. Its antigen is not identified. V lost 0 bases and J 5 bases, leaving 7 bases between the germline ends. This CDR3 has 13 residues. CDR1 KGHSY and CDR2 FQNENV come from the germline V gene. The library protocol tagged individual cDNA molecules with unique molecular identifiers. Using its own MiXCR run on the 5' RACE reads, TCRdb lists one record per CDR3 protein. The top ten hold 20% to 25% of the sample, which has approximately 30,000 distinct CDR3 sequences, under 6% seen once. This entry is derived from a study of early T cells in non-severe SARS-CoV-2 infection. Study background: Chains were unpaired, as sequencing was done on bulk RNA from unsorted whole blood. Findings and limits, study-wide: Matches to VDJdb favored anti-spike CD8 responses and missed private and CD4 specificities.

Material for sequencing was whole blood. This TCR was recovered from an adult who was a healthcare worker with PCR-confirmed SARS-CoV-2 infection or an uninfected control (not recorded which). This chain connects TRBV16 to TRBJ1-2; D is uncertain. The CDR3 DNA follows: TGTGCCAGCAGCCAATCAAGGGTTTATGGCTACACCTTC. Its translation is CASSQSRVYGYTF.